This TCR beta chain originates from a study of T-cell reconstitution after alpha-beta-depleted transplantation in children (dated by TCRdb to 2016 to 2017). Regarding the research as a whole: T-cell immune reconstitution after TCRalphabeta/CD19-depleted allogeneic hematopoietic cell transplantation in children was quantitatively tracked in the study by means of TCR repertoire profiling.

The CDR3 covers 11 residues, taking in both the cysteine and the phenylalanine. Only CDR3 DNA is held: 33 bases, read in frame from base 1. The junction carries 6 bases between V and J, which are trimmed by 3 bases and 3 bases respectively. The germline V gene (reference sequence) sets CDR1 to DFQATT and CDR2 to SNEGSKA. Library generation was performed with PCR. Instrument on record: Illumina HiSeq 2500. To normalize quantification of the TCRbeta repertoire, the TCR libraries were built with molecular barcoding that relied on unique molecular identifiers. TCRdb trimmed the raw reads at Q25, called clones with MiXCR and kept productive beta chains. A single entry per CDR3 protein holds the most common genes and DNA from its merged rows. The sample contains roughly 220,000 distinct CDR3 sequences, around 12% of them found a single time. The biggest ten clones account for about 2.6% of the sample. In its sample, this clonotype was seen many times. Its antigen target is currently unknown. Base qualities are not provided; no much larger clone lies one nucleotide away.

This clonotype was obtained from a human donor who donated a stem cell graft to a child with acute lymphoblastic leukemia. This specimen was PBMCs from the stem cell graft donor, taken from the stem cell graft. This chain is built from TRBV20-1 and TRBJ2-7; TRBD2 might be the D gene, on 5 matching bases. The base sequence is TGCAGTGCTAGTGAGGGCTACGAGCAGTACTTC. This sequence encodes CSASEGYEQYF.